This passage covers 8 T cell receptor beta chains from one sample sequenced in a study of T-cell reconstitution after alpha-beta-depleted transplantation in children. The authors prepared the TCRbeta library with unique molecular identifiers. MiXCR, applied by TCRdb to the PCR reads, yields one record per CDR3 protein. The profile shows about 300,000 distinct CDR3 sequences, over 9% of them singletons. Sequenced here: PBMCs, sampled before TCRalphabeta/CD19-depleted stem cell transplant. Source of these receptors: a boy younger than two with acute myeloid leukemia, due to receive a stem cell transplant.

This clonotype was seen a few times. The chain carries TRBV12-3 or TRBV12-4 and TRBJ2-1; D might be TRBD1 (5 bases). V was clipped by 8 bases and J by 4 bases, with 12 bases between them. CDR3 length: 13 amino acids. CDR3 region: CASRKGDYNEQFF. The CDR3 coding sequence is TGTGCCAGCCGTAAAGGGGATTACAATGAGCAGTTCTTC.

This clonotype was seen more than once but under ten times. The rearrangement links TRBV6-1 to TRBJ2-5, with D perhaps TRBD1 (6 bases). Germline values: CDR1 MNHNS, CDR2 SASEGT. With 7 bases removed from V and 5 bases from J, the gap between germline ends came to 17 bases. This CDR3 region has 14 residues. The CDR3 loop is CASTLLTGHETQYF. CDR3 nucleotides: TGTGCCAGCACCCTCCTGACAGGTCACGAGACCCAGTACTTC.

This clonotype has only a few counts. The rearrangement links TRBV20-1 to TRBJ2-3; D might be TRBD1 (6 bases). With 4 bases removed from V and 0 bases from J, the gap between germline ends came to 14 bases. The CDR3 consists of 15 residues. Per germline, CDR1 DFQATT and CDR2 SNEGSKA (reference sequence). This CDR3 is CSANGQFSSTDTQYF. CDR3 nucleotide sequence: TGCAGTGCTAACGGACAGTTCTCTAGCACAGATACGCAGTATTTT.

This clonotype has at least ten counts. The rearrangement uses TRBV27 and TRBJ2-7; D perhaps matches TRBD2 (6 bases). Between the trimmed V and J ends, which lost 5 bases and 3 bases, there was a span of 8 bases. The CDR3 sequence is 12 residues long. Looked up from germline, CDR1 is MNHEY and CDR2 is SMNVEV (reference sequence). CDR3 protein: CASSGDFYEQYF. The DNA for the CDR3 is TGTGCCAGCAGTGGGGACTTCTACGAGCAGTACTTC.

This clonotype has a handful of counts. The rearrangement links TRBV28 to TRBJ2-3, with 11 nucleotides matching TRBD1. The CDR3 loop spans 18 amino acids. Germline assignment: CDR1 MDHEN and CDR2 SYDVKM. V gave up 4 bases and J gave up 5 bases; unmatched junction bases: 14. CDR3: CASSSQTGTGGGIDTQYF. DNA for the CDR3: TGTGCCAGCAGTTCCCAGACCGGGACAGGGGGGGGAATAGATACGCAGTATTTT.

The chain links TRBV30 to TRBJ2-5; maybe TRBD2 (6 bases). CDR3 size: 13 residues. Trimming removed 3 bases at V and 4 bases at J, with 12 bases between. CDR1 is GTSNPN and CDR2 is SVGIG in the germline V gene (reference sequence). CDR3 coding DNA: TGTGCCTGGAGCCCTGGGGGGTTAGAGACCCAGTACTTC. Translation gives CAWSPGGLETQYF.

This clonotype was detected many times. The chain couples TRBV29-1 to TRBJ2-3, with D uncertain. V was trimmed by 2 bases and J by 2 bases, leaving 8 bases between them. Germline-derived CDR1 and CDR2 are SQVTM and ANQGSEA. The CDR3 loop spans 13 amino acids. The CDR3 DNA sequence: TGCAGCGTTGAACGGACCTACACAGATACGCAGTATTTT. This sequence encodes CSVERTYTDTQYF.

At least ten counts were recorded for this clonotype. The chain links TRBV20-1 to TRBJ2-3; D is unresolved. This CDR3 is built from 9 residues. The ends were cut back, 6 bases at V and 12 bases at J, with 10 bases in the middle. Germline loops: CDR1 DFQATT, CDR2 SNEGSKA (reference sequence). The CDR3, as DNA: TGCAGTGCCCCCCTCCGACAGTATTTT. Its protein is CSAPLRQYF.